This T cell receptor (beta chain) was sequenced in a study of shared clonotypes between healthy human individuals. Study-level results: Between four donors, naive CD4 clonotypes were shared at a level of about 5%.

Using immunoSEQ multiplex PCR, the repertoire was profiled, and TCRdb retains in-frame clones only, with some absent. The sample carries nearly 2 million clones, roughly 95% recorded once. CD8 cells classed as naive were CD45RO-negative and positively selected for CCR7, excluding terminally differentiated effector memory CD45RA+ cells. Between the trimmed V and J ends, which lost 5 bases and 3 bases, there was a span of 6 bases. Germline lookup yields CDR1 SGHAT and CDR2 FQDESV (reference sequence). The CDR3 is made up of 12 amino acids. Remarks on this clone: Its specificity is unknown. Within the sample, other DNA sequences also encode this same CDR3.

The specimen was naive CD8+ T cells sorted from blood. This chain uses TRBV11-1 with TRBJ2-3; the D is unclear. This clonotype was obtained from a man aged 18 to 30 in good health. The CDR3 sequence is CASSLSTDTQYF. In DNA form, the CDR3 reads TGTGCCAGCAGCCTGAGTACAGATACGCAGTATTTT.